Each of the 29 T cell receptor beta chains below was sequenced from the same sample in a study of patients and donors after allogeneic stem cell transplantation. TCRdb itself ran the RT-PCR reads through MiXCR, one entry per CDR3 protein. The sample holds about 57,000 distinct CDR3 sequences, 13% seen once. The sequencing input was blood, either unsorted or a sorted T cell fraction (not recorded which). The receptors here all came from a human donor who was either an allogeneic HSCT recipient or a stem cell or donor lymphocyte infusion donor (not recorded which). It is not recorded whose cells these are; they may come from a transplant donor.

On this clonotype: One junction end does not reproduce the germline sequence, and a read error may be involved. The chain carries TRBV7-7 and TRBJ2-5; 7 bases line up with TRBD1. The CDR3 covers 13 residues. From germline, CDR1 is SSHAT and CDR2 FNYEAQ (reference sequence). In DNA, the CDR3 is TGTGCTAGCAGCACCGACAGGGAAGAGACCCAGTACTTC. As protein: CASSTDREETQYF.

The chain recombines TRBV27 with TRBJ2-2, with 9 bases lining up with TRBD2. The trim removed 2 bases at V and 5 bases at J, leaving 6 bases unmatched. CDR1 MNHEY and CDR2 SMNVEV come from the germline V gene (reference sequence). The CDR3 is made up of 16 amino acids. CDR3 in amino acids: CASSLTVLAGTGELFF. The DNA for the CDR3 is TGTGCCAGCAGTTTAACGGTTCTAGCGGGGACCGGGGAGCTGTTTTTT.

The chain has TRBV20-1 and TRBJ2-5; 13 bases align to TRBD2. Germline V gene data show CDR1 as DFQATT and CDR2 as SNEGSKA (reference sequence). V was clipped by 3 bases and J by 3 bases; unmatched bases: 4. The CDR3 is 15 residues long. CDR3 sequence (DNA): TGCAGTGCTAGGAGGACTAGCGGGAGAGAAGAGACCCAGTACTTC. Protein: CSARRTSGREETQYF.

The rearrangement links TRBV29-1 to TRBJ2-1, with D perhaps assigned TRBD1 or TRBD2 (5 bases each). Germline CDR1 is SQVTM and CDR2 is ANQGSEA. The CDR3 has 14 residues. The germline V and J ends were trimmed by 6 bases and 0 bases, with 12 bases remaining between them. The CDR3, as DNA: TGCAGCGTGACCGGGACCGGCTCCTACAATGAGCAGTTCTTC. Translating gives CSVTGTGSYNEQFF.

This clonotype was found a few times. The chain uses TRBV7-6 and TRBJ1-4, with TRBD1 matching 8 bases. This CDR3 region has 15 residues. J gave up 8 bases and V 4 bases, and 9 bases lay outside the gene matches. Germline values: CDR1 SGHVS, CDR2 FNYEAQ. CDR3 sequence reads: CASSSRGTGWEKLFF. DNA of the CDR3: TGTGCCAGCAGCTCTAGGGGGACAGGCTGGGAAAAACTGTTTTTT.

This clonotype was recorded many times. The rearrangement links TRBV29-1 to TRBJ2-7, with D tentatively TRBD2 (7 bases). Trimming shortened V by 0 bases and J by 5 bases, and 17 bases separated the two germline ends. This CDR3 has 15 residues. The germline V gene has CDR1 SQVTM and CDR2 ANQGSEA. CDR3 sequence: CSVEDFRGGDNEQYF. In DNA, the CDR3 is TGCAGCGTTGAAGATTTTCGGGGAGGGGACAACGAGCAGTACTTC.

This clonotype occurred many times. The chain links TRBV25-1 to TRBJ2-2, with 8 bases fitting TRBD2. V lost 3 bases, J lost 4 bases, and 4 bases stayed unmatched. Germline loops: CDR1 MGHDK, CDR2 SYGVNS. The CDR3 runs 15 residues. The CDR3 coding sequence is TGTGCCAGCAGTGAGCGGGAGGCAGGCACCGGGGAGCTGTTTTTT. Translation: CASSEREAGTGELFF.

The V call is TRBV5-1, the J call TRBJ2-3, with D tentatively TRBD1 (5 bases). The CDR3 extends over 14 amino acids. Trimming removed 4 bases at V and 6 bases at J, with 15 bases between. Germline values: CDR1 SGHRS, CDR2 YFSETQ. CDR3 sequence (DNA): TGCGCCAGCAGCCAGGGAATAATTACCGATACGCAGTATTTT. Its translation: CASSQGIITDTQYF.

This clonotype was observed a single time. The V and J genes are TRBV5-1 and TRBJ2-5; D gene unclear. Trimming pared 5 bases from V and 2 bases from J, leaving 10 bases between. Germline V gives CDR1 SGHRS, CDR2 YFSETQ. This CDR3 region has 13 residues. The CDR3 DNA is TGCGCCAGCAGTTCGAGAGTACAAGAGACCCAGTACTTC. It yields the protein CASSSRVQETQYF.

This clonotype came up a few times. This chain's CDR3 is CASSRGSGLYEQYF. CDR3 nucleotide sequence: TGTGCCAGCAGTCGGGGTAGCGGGCTCTACGAGCAGTACTTC. The chain links TRBV6-5 to TRBJ2-7; the match to TRBD2 covers 7 bases. The ends lost 5 bases at V and 3 bases at J; junction bases unmatched: 7. The length of the CDR3 is 14 residues. Germline V gene sequence: CDR1 MNHEY, CDR2 SVGAGI.

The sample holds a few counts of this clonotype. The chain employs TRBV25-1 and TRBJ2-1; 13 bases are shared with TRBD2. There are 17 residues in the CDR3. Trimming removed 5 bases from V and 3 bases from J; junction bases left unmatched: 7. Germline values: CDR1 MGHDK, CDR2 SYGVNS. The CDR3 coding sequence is TGTGCCAGCAGTACCGAGACTAGCGGGAGGCTCTACAATGAGCAGTTCTTC. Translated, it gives CASSTETSGRLYNEQFF.

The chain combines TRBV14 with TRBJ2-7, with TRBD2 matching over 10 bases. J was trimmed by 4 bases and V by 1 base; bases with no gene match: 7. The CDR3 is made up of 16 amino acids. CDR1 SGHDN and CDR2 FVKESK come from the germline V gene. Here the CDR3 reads CASSQAETSGPYEQYF. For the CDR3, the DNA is TGTGCCAGCAGCCAAGCTGAGACTAGCGGGCCTTACGAGCAGTACTTC.

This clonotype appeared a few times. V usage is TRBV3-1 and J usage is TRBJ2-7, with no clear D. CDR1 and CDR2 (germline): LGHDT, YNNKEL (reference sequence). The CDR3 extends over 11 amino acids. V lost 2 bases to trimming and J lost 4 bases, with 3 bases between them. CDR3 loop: CASSQLYEQYF. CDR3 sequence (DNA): TGTGCCAGCAGCCAACTGTACGAGCAGTACTTC.

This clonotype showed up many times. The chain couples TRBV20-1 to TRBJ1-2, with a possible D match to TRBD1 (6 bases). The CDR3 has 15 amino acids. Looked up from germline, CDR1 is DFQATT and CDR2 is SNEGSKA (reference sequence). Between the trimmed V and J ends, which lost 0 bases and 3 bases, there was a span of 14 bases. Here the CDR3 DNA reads TGCAGTGCTAGAGATGTGCAGGGGAAGGACTATGGCTACACCTTC. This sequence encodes CSARDVQGKDYGYTF.

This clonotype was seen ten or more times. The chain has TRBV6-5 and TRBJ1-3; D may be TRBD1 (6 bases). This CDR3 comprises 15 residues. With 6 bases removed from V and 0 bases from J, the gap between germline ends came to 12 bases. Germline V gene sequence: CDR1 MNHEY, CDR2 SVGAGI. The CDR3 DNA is TGTGCCAGCAGGCGCGGGGGGGCCTCTGGAAACACCATATATTTT. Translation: CASRRGGASGNTIYF.

The CDR3 DNA reads TGCGCCAGCAGCTTCCTTACTAGCGGGAGGCTGTACGAGCAGTACTTC. This translates into CASSFLTSGRLYEQYF. V and J are TRBV5-1 and TRBJ2-7; 12 positions agree with TRBD2. The CDR3 contains 16 residues. Looked up from germline, CDR1 is SGHRS and CDR2 is YFSETQ. After removal of 2 bases from V and 4 bases from J, the junction contained 7 bases not matched to a gene. The complete variable domain, with remaining parts taken from reference TRBV5-1 and TRBJ2-7, reads KAGVTQTPRYLIKTRGQQVTLSCSPISGHRSVSWYQQTPGQGLQFLFEYFSETQRNKGNFPGRFSGRQFSNSRSEMNVSTLELGDSALYLCASSFLTSGRLYEQYFGPGTRLTVT.

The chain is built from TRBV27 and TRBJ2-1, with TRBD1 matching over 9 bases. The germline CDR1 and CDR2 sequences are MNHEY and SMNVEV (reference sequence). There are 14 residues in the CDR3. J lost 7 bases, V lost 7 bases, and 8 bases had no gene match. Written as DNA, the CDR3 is TGTGCCAGCACCCTTGGGACAGGGAGGAATGAGCAGTTCTTC. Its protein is CASTLGTGRNEQFF.

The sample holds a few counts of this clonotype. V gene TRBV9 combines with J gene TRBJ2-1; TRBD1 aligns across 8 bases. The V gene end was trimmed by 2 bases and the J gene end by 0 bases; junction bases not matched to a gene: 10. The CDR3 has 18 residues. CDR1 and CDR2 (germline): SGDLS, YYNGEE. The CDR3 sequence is CASSVKPLDRASYNEQFF. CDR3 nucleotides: TGTGCCAGCAGCGTGAAGCCCCTGGACAGGGCCTCCTACAATGAGCAGTTCTTC.

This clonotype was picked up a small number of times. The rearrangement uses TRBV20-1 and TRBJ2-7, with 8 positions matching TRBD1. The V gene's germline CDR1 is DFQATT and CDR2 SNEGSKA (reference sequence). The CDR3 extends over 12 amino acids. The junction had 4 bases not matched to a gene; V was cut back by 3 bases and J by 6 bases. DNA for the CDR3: TGCAGTGCTAGCCGGACAGGGTTCGAGCAGTACTTC. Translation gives CSASRTGFEQYF.

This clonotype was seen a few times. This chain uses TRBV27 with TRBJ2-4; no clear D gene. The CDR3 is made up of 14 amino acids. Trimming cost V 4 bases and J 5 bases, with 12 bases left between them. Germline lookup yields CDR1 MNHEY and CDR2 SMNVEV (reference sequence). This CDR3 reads CASSYTGPENIQYF. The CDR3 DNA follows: TGTGCCAGCAGTTATACGGGCCCCGAAAACATTCAGTACTTC.

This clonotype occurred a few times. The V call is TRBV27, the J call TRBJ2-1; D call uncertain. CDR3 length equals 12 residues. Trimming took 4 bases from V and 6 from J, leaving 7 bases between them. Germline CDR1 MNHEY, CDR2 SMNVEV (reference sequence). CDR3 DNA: TGTGCCAGCAGTTCTGGGCTCAATGAGCAGTTCTTC. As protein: CASSSGLNEQFF.

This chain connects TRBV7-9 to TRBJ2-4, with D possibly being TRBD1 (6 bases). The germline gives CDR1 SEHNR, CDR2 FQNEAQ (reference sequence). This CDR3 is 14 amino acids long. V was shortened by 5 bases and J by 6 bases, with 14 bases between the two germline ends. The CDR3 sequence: CASSPRTAPNIQYF. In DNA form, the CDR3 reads TGTGCCAGCAGCCCCCGGACAGCCCCAAACATTCAGTACTTC.

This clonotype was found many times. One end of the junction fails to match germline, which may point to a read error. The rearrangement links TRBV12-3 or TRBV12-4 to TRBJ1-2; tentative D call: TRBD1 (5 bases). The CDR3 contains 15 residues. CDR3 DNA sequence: TGTGCCAGCACTTTAGGGGCAGGGCTGAGCTATGGCTACACCTTC. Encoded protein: CASTLGAGLSYGYTF.

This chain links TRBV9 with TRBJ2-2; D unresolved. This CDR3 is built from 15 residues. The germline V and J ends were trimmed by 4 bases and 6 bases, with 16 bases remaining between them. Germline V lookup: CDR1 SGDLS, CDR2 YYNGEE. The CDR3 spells CASSPKDLRAGELFF. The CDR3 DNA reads TGTGCCAGCAGCCCAAAGGACCTAAGAGCCGGGGAGCTGTTTTTT.

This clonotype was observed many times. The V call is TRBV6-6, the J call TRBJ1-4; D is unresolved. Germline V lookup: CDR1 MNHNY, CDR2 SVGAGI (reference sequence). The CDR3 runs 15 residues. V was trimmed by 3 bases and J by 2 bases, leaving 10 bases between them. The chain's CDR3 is CASSYLSTTNEKLFF. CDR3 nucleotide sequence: TGTGCCAGCAGTTATCTTAGTACGACTAATGAAAAACTGTTTTTT.

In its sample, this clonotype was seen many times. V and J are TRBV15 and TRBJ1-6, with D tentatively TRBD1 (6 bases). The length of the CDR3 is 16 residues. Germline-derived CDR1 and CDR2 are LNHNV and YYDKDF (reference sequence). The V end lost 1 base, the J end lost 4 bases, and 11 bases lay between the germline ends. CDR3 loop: CATSRGRTAYNSPLHF. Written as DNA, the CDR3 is TGTGCCACCAGCAGAGGTCGGACAGCTTATAATTCACCCCTCCACTTT.

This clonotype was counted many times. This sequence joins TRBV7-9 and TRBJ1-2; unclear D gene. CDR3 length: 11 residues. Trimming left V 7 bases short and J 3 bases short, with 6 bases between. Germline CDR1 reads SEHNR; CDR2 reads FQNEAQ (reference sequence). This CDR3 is CASTSYYGYTF. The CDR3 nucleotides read TGTGCCAGCACTTCCTACTATGGCTACACCTTC.

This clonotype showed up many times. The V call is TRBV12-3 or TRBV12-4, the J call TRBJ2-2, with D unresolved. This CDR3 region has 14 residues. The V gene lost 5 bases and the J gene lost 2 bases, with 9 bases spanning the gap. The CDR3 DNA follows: TGTGCCAGCAGTCCCACGTCTAACACCGGGGAGCTGTTTTTT. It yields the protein CASSPTSNTGELFF.

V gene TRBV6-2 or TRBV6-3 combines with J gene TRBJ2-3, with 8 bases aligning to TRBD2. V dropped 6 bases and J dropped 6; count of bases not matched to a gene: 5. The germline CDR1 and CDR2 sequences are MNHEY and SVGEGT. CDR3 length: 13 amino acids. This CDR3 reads CASRRLAQDTQYF. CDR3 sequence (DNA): TGTGCCAGCAGGAGACTAGCGCAGGATACGCAGTATTTT.